These 27 T cell receptor beta chains were all obtained from the same sample, sequenced in a study of T cell repertoires in cytomegalovirus infection. TCRdb itself ran the reads through MiXCR, one entry per CDR3 protein. The sample carries 310,000 or so distinct CDR3 sequences, 15% to 20% recorded once. Input material: PBMCs. The receptors were gathered from a human donor in good health (CMV status not recorded). Some clones in this sample may be carry-over from other donors' samples.

This clonotype has only a few counts. CDR3 region: CASSYSIALGDEQYF. CDR3 nucleotide sequence: TGTGCCAGCAGTTACTCGATCGCGCTGGGGGACGAGCAGTACTTC. This chain links TRBV6-5 with TRBJ2-7; D assignment may be TRBD1 or TRBD2 (5 bases each). This CDR3 comprises 15 residues. V was pared by 0 bases and J by 5 bases, with 14 bases between. Germline lookup yields CDR1 MNHEY and CDR2 SVGAGI.

As to this clonotype: A read error is possible here, since a much larger clone lies one base away. The chain links TRBV7-2 to TRBJ2-7; no clear D gene. The germline gives CDR1 SGHTA, CDR2 FQGNSA. V was shortened by 5 bases and J by 3 bases, with 17 bases between the two germline ends. This CDR3 has 15 residues. The CDR3 DNA is TGTGCCAGCAGCGTAGGGCAGGTTATTAACTACGAGCAGTACTTC. Translation: CASSVGQVINYEQYF.

Here the CDR3 reads CASIPQGASGNTIYF. The CDR3 nucleotides are TGTGCCAGCATCCCACAGGGGGCCTCTGGAAACACCATATATTTT. The rearrangement uses TRBV7-3 and TRBJ1-3; 9 bases fit TRBD1. The junction had 4 bases not matched to a gene; V was cut back by 7 bases and J by 0 bases. The length of the CDR3 is 15 residues. Germline loops: CDR1 SGHTA, CDR2 FQGTGA.

The rearrangement joins TRBV6-5 to TRBJ2-7, with D hard to call. The germline V gene has CDR1 MNHEY and CDR2 SVGAGI. This CDR3 spans 15 amino acids. The V end lost 0 bases, the J end lost 0 bases, and 9 bases lay between the germline ends. DNA of the CDR3: TGTGCCAGCAGTTACTCAAGCAGATCCTCCTACGAGCAGTACTTC. This codes for CASSYSSRSSYEQYF.

This clonotype was counted many times. The chain recombines TRBV2 with TRBJ2-1; D might be TRBD2 (6 bases). The CDR3 loop spans 13 amino acids. The ends were cut back, 6 bases at V and 9 bases at J, with 15 bases in the middle. CDR1 and CDR2 from the germline V gene are SNHLY and FYNNEI. The CDR3 spells CASRPGRAGEQFF. The DNA of the CDR3 is TGTGCCAGCAGACCTGGACGAGCGGGTGAGCAGTTCTTC.

About this clonotype: Here the CDR3 omits its conserved ending phenylalanine or tryptophan, so a read error is the likely source. The gene calls are TRBV28 and TRBJ1-3, with TRBD1 matching over 7 bases. CDR1 and CDR2 (germline): MDHEN, SYDVKM. The CDR3 loop spans 17 amino acids. Trimming at V came to 6 bases and at J to 0 bases, leaving 11 bases not matched to a gene. CDR3: CASRPSGTAYSGNTIYL. The CDR3 DNA follows: TGTGCCAGCAGACCCTCCGGGACAGCATACTCTGGAAACACCATATATCTT.

The V gene is TRBV2, the J gene TRBJ1-5; weak D call: TRBD1 (5 bases). The CDR3 sequence is 15 residues long. V lost 8 bases and J 2 bases, leaving 16 bases between the germline ends. Per the germline V gene, CDR1 is SNHLY and CDR2 is FYNNEI. CDR3 bases: TGTGCCAGCCGCCCCGGGGACGGGGGCAATCAGCCCCAGCATTTT. Amino acid sequence: CASRPGDGGNQPQHF.

This clonotype was detected only a few times. The rearrangement links TRBV4-1 to TRBJ1-5; the D gene is possibly TRBD1 (5 bases). Germline CDR1 and CDR2: MGHRA and YSYEKL. The CDR3 extends over 15 amino acids. Trimming removed 0 bases at V and 5 bases at J, with 11 bases between. CDR3 sequence: CASSQDLGEYQPQHF. The DNA for the CDR3 is TGCGCCAGCAGCCAAGATCTAGGGGAATATCAGCCCCAGCATTTT.

With regard to this clonotype: One junction end does not reproduce the germline sequence, and a read error may be involved. The chain joins TRBV4-1 to TRBJ2-2; 8 positions match TRBD1. The CDR3 has 17 amino acids. CDR1 and CDR2 from the germline V gene are MGHRA and YSYEKL. The CDR3, as DNA: TGTGCCAGCAGCCAAGAATTTGGACAGGGCTCCACCGGGGAGCTGTTTTTT. Encoded protein: CASSQEFGQGSTGELFF.

The sample holds a few counts of this clonotype. This rearrangement joins TRBV28 to TRBJ2-5; D uncertain. V lost 2 bases, J lost 6 bases, and 10 bases lay in between. From germline, CDR1 is MDHEN and CDR2 SYDVKM. CDR3 length: 13 residues. Written as DNA, the CDR3 is TGTGCCAGCAGTTTAACGAGAGAGAAGACCCAGTACTTC. Translating gives CASSLTREKTQYF.

This sequence joins TRBV12-3 or TRBV12-4 and TRBJ1-2, with 7 nucleotides matching TRBD1. After removal of 3 bases from V and 14 bases from J, the junction contained 15 bases not matched to a gene. The CDR3 has 14 amino acids. The CDR3 here is CASSFGQELWDRTF. The CDR3 nucleotides read TGTGCCAGCAGTTTCGGACAGGAACTATGGGATCGGACCTTC.

This clonotype was recorded many times. The J gene is TRBJ2-2, the V gene TRBV19, with a weak D call TRBD1 (6 bases). This CDR3 spans 16 amino acids. Germline CDR1 is LNHDA and CDR2 is SQIVND (reference sequence). Trimming pared 7 bases from V and 0 bases from J, leaving 15 bases between. CDR3 sequence reads: CASTATRTANTGELFF. CDR3 in DNA: TGTGCCAGTACCGCAACCCGGACAGCGAACACCGGGGAGCTGTTTTTT.

The V gene is TRBV27, the J gene TRBJ2-5; D is possibly TRBD1 (6 bases). CDR1 and CDR2 (germline): MNHEY, SMNVEV (reference sequence). This CDR3 spans 13 amino acids. The V end lost 6 bases, the J end lost 5 bases, and 13 bases lay between the germline ends. CDR3 in DNA: TGTGCCAGCAGATCACAGGGCTTGGAGACCCAGTACTTC. Protein product: CASRSQGLETQYF.

Many counts were recorded for this clonotype. V is TRBV7-2 and J is TRBJ2-2; either TRBD1 or TRBD2 may fit D (7 bases each). V lost 6 bases, J lost 5 bases, and 22 bases lay in between. From germline, CDR1 is SGHTA and CDR2 FQGNSA. The CDR3 has 17 amino acids. CDR3 sequence: CASSSGRQGEVTGELFF. CDR3 sequence (DNA): TGTGCCAGCAGTTCCGGGAGGCAGGGGGAGGTGACCGGGGAGCTGTTTTTT. Together with reference TRBV7-2 and TRBJ2-2, the CDR3 gives the full variable domain: GAGVSQSPSNKVTEKGKDVELRCDPISGHTALYWYRQSLGQGLEFLIYFQGNSAPDKSGLPSDRFSAERTGGSVSTLTIQRTQQEDSAVYLCASSSGRQGEVTGELFFGEGSRLTVL.

This clonotype was detected only a few times. V usage is TRBV15 and J usage is TRBJ1-2; 8 bases line up with TRBD1. The length of the CDR3 is 18 residues. Germline-derived CDR1 and CDR2 are LNHNV and YYDKDF (reference sequence). V lost 0 bases to trimming and J lost 2 bases; unmatched junction nucleotides: 11. In DNA, the CDR3 is TGTGCCACCAGCAGAGATCCCCCGACAGGGGAGAAAAACTATGGCTACACCTTC. Translating it yields CATSRDPPTGEKNYGYTF.

Concerning this clonotype itself: One junction end does not reproduce the germline sequence, and a read error may be involved. DNA for the CDR3: TGTGCCAGCAGCCCGGACAGCTCCTACAATGAGCAGTCCTTC. Its protein is CASSPDSSYNEQSF. This chain connects TRBV7-4 to TRBJ2-1; D is possibly TRBD1 (6 bases). CDR1 and CDR2 from the germline V gene are SGHVT and SQSDAQ. The CDR3 consists of 14 residues. The full variable domain, rest sourced from reference TRBV7-4 and TRBJ2-1, is GAGVSQSPRYKVAKRGRDVALRCDSISGHVTLYWYRQTLGQGSEVLTYSQSDAQRDKSGRPSGRFSAERPERSVSTLKIQRTEQGDSAVYLCASSPDSSYNEQSFGPGTRLTVL.

This clonotype has a count of ten or more. The chain employs TRBV24-1 and TRBJ2-7, with a possible D match to TRBD1 (6 bases). CDR1 is KGHDR and CDR2 is SFDVKD in the germline V gene. The CDR3 spans 15 residues. V dropped 3 bases and J dropped 2 bases, with 13 bases sitting between them. CDR3 sequence: CATSDRQVPTYEQYF. In DNA form, the CDR3 reads TGTGCCACCAGTGATCGACAGGTACCAACCTACGAGCAGTACTTC.

This clonotype was seen repeatedly, ten times or more. The J gene is TRBJ1-3, the V gene TRBV6-5, with D tentatively TRBD1 (5 bases). Germline-derived CDR1 and CDR2 are MNHEY and SVGAGI. The length of the CDR3 is 18 residues. The ends were cut back, 0 bases at V and 4 bases at J, with 19 bases in the middle. The CDR3 here is CASSYSITRDHRGNTIYF. Written as DNA, the CDR3 is TGTGCCAGCAGTTACTCGATAACCCGGGACCATCGAGGAAACACCATATATTTT.

In its sample, this clonotype was seen a few times. The chain carries TRBV7-9 and TRBJ2-1; possibly TRBD2 for D (6 bases). Between the trimmed V and J ends, which lost 0 bases and 7 bases, there was a span of 13 bases. CDR1 SEHNR and CDR2 FQNEAQ come from the germline V gene (reference sequence). The CDR3 contains 15 residues. Here the CDR3 reads CASSLAGGIPNEQFF. For the CDR3, the DNA is TGTGCCAGCAGCTTAGCGGGGGGTATTCCAAATGAGCAGTTCTTC.

Many counts were recorded for this clonotype. The chain joins TRBV12-3 or TRBV12-4 to TRBJ1-1, with a possible D match to TRBD1 (6 bases). This CDR3 region has 13 residues. With 6 bases removed from V and 0 bases from J, the gap between germline ends came to 8 bases. CDR3 in amino acids: CASSQGMNTEAFF. Written as DNA, the CDR3 is TGTGCCAGCAGCCAGGGGATGAACACTGAAGCTTTCTTT.

The J gene is TRBJ1-1, the V gene TRBV6-2 or TRBV6-3; D might be TRBD1 (5 bases). CDR1 is MNHEY and CDR2 is SVGEGT in the germline V gene. V lost 0 bases to trimming and J lost 6 bases, with 17 bases between them. The CDR3 has 16 amino acids. The CDR3 protein is CASSYSGDHIVPEAFF. In DNA form, the CDR3 reads TGTGCCAGCAGTTACTCGGGGGACCACATCGTCCCTGAAGCTTTCTTT.

This clonotype showed up many times. The rearrangement joins TRBV7-2 to TRBJ2-3; 7 bases fit TRBD1. This CDR3 comprises 13 residues. Per the germline V gene, CDR1 is SGHTA and CDR2 is FQGNSA. J lost 5 bases, V lost 6 bases, and 5 bases had no gene match. CDR3 protein: CASSIQGRDTQYF. The CDR3, as DNA: TGTGCCAGCAGTATACAGGGGAGAGATACGCAGTATTTT. Variable domain in full (rest from reference TRBV7-2 and TRBJ2-3): GAGVSQSPSNKVTEKGKDVELRCDPISGHTALYWYRQSLGQGLEFLIYFQGNSAPDKSGLPSDRFSAERTGGSVSTLTIQRTQQEDSAVYLCASSIQGRDTQYFGPGTRLTVL.

Details on this clonotype: Sequence at one end of the junction differs from germline and may be a read error. V gene TRBV28 combines with J gene TRBJ2-7; tentatively, D is TRBD1 (6 bases). CDR1 MDHEN and CDR2 SYDVKM come from the germline V gene. The CDR3 runs to 13 residues. CDR3 sequence reads: CATKDRFPTGQCF. DNA for the CDR3: TGTGCCACCAAAGACAGGTTCCCCACCGGGCAGTGCTTC.

This clonotype has just a few counts. The V and J genes are TRBV12-3 or TRBV12-4 and TRBJ1-5; 7 positions match TRBD1. With V trimmed by 6 bases and J by 0 bases, 2 bases remained unmatched. This CDR3 is 14 amino acids long. The CDR3 region is CASRGQNSNQPQHF. The CDR3 bases are TGTGCCAGCAGGGGACAGAATAGCAATCAGCCCCAGCATTTT.

The chain recombines TRBV10-3 with TRBJ2-3, with TRBD2 matching over 7 bases. The CDR3 extends over 17 amino acids. Germline V CDR1 and CDR2: ENHRY, SYGVKD. Trimming at V came to 0 bases and at J to 0 bases, leaving 6 bases not matched to a gene. CDR3 sequence reads: CAISESTSRFSTDTQYF. CDR3 coding DNA: TGTGCCATCAGTGAGTCGACTAGCCGATTTAGCACAGATACGCAGTATTTT.

In its sample, this clonotype was seen a few times. The chain joins TRBV2 to TRBJ1-4; 7 bases map to TRBD1. Per the germline V gene, CDR1 is SNHLY and CDR2 is FYNNEI. J lost 4 bases, V lost 3 bases, and 2 bases had no gene match. The CDR3 has 14 residues. CDR3 amino acids: CASSDRDSNEKLFF. CDR3 sequence (DNA): TGTGCCAGCAGTGACCGGGACAGTAATGAAAAACTGTTTTTT. The variable domain in full, with the rest retrieved from reference TRBV2 and TRBJ1-4, is EPEVTQTPSHQVTQMGQEVILRCVPISNHLYFYWYRQILGQKVEFLVSFYNNEISEKSEIFDDQFSVERPDGSNFTLKIRSTKLEDSAMYFCASSDRDSNEKLFFGSGTQLSVL.

This clonotype showed up just a few times. The chain carries TRBV2 and TRBJ1-4; 7 bases fit TRBD1. CDR3 length equals 13 residues. The germline gives CDR1 SNHLY, CDR2 FYNNEI. V was clipped by 10 bases and J by 7 bases; unmatched bases: 9. CDR3 sequence: CAIGTVAGEKLFF. As DNA, the CDR3 is TGTGCCATCGGGACAGTTGCTGGTGAAAAACTGTTTTTT.